A selection of T cell receptor beta chains follows, all from one sample in a study of Graves' ophthalmopathy and Graves' hyperthyroidism. TCRdb used MiXCR to reprocess the multiplex PCR reads, holding one entry per CDR3 protein. Among about 400,000 distinct CDR3 sequences listed, approximately 21% were seen once. The specimen sequenced was peripheral blood. Receptors were obtained from a woman younger than 35 with stable Graves' hyperthyroidism. The CDR3 runs from the conserved cysteine through the conserved F or W. The D gene is left open where the match is weak. The size of a clone is reported for some rows only, either as once, few or many, or as a class for expanded clones.

15,TRBV11-2,many,TRBD1,TRBJ2-7,TGTGCCAGCAGCTTATCTACAGGGGGCCTATACGAGCAGTACTTC,CASSLSTGGLYEQYF
16,TRBV5-1,many,TRBD2,TRBJ2-7,TGCGCCAGCAGCGCGGTGACAGCGGGAAGGGGTTACGAGCAGTACTTC,CASSAVTAGRGYEQYF
15,TRBV11-2,.,TRBD1,TRBJ2-5,TGTGCCAGCAGCATAAAAACAGGGGTAGGAGAGACCCAGTACTTC,CASSIKTGVGETQYF
16,TRBV16,many,.,TRBJ1-6,TGTGCCAGCAGCCAATATGGACAGCAGCTGGGTTCACCCCTCCACTTT,CASSQYGQQLGSPLHF
14,TRBV30,many,TRBD2,TRBJ2-5,TGTGCCTGGAGTACGGGGGGGGCGAAGGAGACCCAGTACTTC,CAWSTGGAKETQYF
13,TRBV2,many,TRBD1,TRBJ2-7,TGTGCCAGCAGTGCAGGGGGAGCTATCGAGCAGTACTTC,CASSAGGAIEQYF
15,TRBV20-1,many,.,TRBJ1-2,TGCAGTGCTAGGGGGGTACGATATTTGGACTATGGCTACACCTTC,CSARGVRYLDYGYTF
14,TRBV2,.,.,TRBJ2-4,TGTGCCAGCAGCGGACAGAGGCTAAAAAACACTCAGTACTTC,CASSGQRLKNTQYF
14,TRBV27,many,.,TRBJ1-1,TGTGCCAGCAGTTTCCGAGGGGAGAACACTGAAGCTTTCTTT,CASSFRGENTEAFF
20,TRBV4-1,few,TRBD1,TRBJ2-6,TGCGCCAGCAGCCATTCCCCCGCCAGGGGGTTCCACCCGGGGGCCAACGTCCTGACTTTC,CASSHSPARGFHPGANVLTF
17,TRBV20-1,many,TRBD2,TRBJ2-5,TGCAGTGCTATCCCCGGGACTAGCGGGAGGTTCCAAGAGACCCAGTACTTC,CSAIPGTSGRFQETQYF
14,TRBV28,once,.,TRBJ2-7,TGTGCCAGCAGCACCATTCTATTTACCTACGAGCAGTACTTC,CASSTILFTYEQYF
15,TRBV2,many,.,TRBJ2-7,TGTGCCAGCAGGGGCACCGGGACTTACTCCTACGAGCAGTACTTC,CASRGTGTYSYEQYF
12,TRBV6-1,many,.,TRBJ1-1,TGTGCCAGCAGTAAAGGACAGTCTGAAGCTTTCTTT,CASSKGQSEAFF
14,TRBV5-1,many,.,TRBJ1-1,TGCGCCAGCAGCTTGGCCAGTTCGAACACTGAAGCTTTCTTT,CASSLASSNTEAFF
13,TRBV24-1,.,.,TRBJ1-1,TGTGCCACCAGTGATTTGCGTTTTGGGGAAGCTTTCTTT,CATSDLRFGEAFF
14,TRBV6-2/TRBV6-3,many,.,TRBJ2-7,TGTGCCAGCAGTTACGGGTTCGAAGGATACGAGCAGTACTTC,CASSYGFEGYEQYF
17,TRBV30,few,.,TRBJ1-3,TGTGCCTGGAGCCTGCTTCAGGGCCCGACCTCTGGAAACACCATATATTTT,CAWSLLQGPTSGNTIYF